The clone carrying this TCR beta chain appeared many times. Its antigen is still unknown. Using a J-beta primer mix together with a sample-barcoded 5' primer, a second PCR was run for about 6 to 12 cycles. MiXCR, applied by TCRdb to the 5' RACE reads, yields one record per CDR3 protein. The sample contains 550,000 to 750,000 distinct CDR3 sequences, around a fifth of which appear only once. The CDR3 is 14 amino acids. Germline trimming cut 6 bases from V and 5 bases from J; bases unmatched to any gene: 7. The V gene's germline CDR1 is ENHRY and CDR2 SYGVKD. The donors, all healthy, were Caucasians living in Russia, aged roughly 6 to 100. A minimum of 6 micrograms of total RNA was extracted per sample. These data come from a study of blood T cells in healthy people across ages. Study observations and caveats: In older individuals, TCR beta diversity per million T cells was lower, falling roughly linearly with age.

Input material: blood. The receptor's source is a man in his 70s in good health. J is TRBJ2-7 and V is TRBV10-3, with 10 bases identical to TRBD2. CDR3 in amino acids: CAIRTSGTQHEQYF. DNA of the CDR3: TGTGCCATCAGAACTAGCGGGACCCAACACGAGCAGTACTTC.